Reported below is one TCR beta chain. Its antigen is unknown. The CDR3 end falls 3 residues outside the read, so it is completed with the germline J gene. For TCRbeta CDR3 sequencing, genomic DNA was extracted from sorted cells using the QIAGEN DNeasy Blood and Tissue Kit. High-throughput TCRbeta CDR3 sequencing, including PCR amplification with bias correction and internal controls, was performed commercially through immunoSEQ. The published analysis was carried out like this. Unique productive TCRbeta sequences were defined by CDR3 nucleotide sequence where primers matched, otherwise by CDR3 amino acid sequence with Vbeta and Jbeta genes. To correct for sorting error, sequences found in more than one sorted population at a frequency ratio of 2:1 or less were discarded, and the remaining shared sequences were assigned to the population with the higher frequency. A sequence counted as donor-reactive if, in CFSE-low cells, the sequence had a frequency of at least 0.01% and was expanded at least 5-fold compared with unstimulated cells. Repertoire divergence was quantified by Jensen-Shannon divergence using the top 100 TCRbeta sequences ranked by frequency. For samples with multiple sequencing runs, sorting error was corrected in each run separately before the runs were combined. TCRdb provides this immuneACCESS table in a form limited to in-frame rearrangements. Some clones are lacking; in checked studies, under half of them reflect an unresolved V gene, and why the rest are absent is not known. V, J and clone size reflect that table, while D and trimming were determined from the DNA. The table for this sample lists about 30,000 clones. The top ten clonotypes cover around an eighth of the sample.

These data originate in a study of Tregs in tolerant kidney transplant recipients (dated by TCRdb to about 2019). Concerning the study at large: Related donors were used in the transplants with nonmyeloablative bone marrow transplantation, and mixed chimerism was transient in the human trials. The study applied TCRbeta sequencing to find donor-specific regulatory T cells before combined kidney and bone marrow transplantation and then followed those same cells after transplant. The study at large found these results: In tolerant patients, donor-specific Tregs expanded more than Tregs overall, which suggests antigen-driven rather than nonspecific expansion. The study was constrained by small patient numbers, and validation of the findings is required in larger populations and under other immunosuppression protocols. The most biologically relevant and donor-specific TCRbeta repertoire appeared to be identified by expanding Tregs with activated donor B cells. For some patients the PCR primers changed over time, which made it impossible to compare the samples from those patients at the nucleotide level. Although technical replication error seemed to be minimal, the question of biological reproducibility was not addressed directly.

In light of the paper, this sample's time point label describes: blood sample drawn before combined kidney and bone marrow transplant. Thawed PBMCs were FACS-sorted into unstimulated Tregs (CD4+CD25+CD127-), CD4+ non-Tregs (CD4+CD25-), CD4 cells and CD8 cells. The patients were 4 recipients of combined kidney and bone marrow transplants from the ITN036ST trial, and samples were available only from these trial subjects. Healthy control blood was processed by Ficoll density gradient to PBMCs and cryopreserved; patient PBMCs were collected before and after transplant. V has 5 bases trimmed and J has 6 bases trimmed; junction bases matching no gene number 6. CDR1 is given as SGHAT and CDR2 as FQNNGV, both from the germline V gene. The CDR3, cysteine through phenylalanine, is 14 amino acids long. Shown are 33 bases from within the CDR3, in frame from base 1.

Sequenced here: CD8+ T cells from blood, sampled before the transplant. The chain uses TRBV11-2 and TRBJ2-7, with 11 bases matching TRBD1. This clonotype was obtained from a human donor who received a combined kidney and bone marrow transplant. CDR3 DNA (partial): TGTGCCAGCAGCCCAGGACAGGGGGCATTCGAG. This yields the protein CASSPGQGAFE. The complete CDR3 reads CASSPGQGAFEQYF.